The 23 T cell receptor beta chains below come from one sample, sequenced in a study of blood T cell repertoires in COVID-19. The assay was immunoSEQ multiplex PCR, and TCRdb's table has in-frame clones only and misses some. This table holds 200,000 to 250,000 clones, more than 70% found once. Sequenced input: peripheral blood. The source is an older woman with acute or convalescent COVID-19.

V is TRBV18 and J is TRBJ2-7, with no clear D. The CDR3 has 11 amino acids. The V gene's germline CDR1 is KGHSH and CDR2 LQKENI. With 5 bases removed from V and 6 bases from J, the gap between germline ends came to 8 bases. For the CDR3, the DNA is TGTGCCAGCTCAAGACAAACCGAGCAGTACTTC. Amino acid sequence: CASSRQTEQYF.

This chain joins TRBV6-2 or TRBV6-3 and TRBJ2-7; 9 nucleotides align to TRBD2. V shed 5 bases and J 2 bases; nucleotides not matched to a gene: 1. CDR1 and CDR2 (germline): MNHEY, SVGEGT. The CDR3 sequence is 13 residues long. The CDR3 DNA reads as TGTGCCAGCAGTAGACTAGCGGCCTACGAGCAGTACTTC. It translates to CASSRLAAYEQYF.

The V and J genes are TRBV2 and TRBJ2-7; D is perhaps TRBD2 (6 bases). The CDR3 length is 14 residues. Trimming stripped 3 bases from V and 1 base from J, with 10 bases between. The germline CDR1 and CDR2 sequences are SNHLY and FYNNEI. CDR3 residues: CASSDPGSSYEQYF. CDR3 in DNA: TGTGCCAGCAGTGACCCCGGGAGTTCCTACGAGCAGTACTTC.

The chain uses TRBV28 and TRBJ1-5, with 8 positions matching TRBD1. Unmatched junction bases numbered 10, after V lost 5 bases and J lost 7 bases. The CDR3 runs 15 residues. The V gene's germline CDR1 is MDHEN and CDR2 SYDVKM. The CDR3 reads CASSPYRGAGQPQHF. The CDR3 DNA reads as TGTGCCAGCAGTCCATACAGGGGGGCAGGCCAGCCCCAGCATTTT. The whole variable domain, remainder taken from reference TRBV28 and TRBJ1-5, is DVKVTQSSRYLVKRTGEKVFLECVQDMDHENMFWYRQDPGLGLRLIYFSYDVKMKEKGDIPEGYSVSREKKERFSLILESASTNQTSMYLCASSPYRGAGQPQHFGDGTRLSIL.

The CDR3 bases are TGTGCCAGCAGTTACTCGCGGGGGAGGAATGAGCAGTTCTTC. It is translated as CASSYSRGRNEQFF. The V and J genes are TRBV6-5 and TRBJ2-1; TRBD2 matches 7 bases. Germline V CDR1 and CDR2: MNHEY, SVGAGI. The V segment lost 0 bases and the J segment 7 bases; nucleotides outside the gene matches: 3. The CDR3 consists of 14 residues.

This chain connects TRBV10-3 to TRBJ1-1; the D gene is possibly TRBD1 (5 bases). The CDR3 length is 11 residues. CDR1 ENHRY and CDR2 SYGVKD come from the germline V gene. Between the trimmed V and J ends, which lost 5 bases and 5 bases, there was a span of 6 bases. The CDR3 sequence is CAISRGTEAFF. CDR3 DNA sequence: TGTGCCATCAGTCGGGGGACTGAAGCTTTCTTT.

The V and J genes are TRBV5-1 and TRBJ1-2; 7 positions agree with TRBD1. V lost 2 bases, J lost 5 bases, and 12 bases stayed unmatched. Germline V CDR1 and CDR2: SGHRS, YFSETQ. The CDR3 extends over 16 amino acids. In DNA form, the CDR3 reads TGCGCCAGCAGCTTTTTGGGGACAGAATCATCTTATGGCTACACCTTC. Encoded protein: CASSFLGTESSYGYTF.

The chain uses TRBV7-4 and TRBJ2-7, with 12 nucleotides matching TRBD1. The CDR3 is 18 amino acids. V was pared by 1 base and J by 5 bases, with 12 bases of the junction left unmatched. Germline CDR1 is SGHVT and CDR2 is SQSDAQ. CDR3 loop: CASSLVRDRGRNYNEQYF. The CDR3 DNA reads TGTGCCAGCAGCTTAGTCAGGGACAGGGGGCGCAACTACAACGAGCAGTACTTC. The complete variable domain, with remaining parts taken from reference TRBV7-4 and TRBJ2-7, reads GAGVSQSPRYKVAKRGRDVALRCDSISGHVTLYWYRQTLGQGSEVLTYSQSDAQRDKSGRPSGRFSAERPERSVSTLKIQRTEQGDSAVYLCASSLVRDRGRNYNEQYFGPGTRLTVT.

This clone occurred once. CDR3 nucleotide sequence: TGCGCCAGCAGCCAAGAAGGCTCCTGGAGGAAGACCCAGTACTTC. This codes for CASSQEGSWRKTQYF. V is TRBV4-3 and J is TRBJ2-5; the D gene is possibly TRBD2 (5 bases). Trimming took off 0 bases at V and 6 bases at J, with 14 bases between the two ends. This CDR3 has 15 amino acids. CDR1 is LGHNA, CDR2 YSLEER, per germline.

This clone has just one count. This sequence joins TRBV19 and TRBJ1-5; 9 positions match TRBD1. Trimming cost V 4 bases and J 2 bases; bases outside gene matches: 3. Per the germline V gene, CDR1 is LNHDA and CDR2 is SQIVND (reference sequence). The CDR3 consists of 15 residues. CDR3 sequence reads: CASSTRTGGNQPQHF. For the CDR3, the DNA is TGTGCCAGTAGTACCCGGACAGGGGGCAATCAGCCCCAGCATTTT. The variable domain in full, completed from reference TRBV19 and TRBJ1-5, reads DGGITQSPKYLFRKEGQNVTLSCEQNLNHDAMYWYRQDPGQGLRLIYYSQIVNDFQKGDIAEGYSVSREKKESFPLTVTSAQKNPTAFYLCASSTRTGGNQPQHFGDGTRLSIL.

In DNA form, the CDR3 reads TGTGCCATCAGTCGGGGGGGCACAGATACGCAGTATTTT. The encoded protein is CAISRGGTDTQYF. The chain recombines TRBV10-3 with TRBJ2-3; TRBD2 aligns across 7 bases. The CDR3 spans 13 residues. Germline V gives CDR1 ENHRY, CDR2 SYGVKD. The V gene end was trimmed by 5 bases and the J gene end by 1 base; junction bases not matched to a gene: 0.

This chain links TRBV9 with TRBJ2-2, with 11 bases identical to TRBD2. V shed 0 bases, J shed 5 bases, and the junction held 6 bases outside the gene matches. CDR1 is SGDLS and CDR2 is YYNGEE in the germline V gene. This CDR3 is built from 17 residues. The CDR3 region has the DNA TGTGCCAGCAGCGTAGTACTAGCGGGAGCCCAGACCGGGGAGCTGTTTTTT. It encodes CASSVVLAGAQTGELFF.

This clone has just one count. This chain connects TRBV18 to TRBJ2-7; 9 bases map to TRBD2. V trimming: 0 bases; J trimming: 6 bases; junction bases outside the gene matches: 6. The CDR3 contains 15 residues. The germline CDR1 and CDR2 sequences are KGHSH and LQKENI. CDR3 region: CASSPPGGLALEQYF. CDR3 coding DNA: TGTGCCAGCTCACCACCCGGCGGACTAGCGCTCGAGCAGTACTTC. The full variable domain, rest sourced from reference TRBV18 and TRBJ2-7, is NAGVMQNPRHLVRRRGQEARLRCSPMKGHSHVYWYRQLPEEGLKFMVYLQKENIIDESGMPKERFSAEFPKEGPSILRIQQVVRGDSAAYFCASSPPGGLALEQYFGPGTRLTVT.

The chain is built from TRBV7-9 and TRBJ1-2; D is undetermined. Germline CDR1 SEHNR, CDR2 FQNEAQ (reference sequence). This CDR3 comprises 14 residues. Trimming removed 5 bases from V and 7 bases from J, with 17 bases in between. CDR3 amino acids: CASSPRHATGGYTF. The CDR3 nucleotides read TGTGCCAGCAGCCCTCGACACGCAACTGGTGGCTACACCTTC. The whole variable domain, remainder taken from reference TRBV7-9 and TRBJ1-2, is DTGVSQNPRHKITKRGQNVTFRCDPISEHNRLYWYRQTLGQGPEFLTYFQNEAQLEKSRLLSDRFSAERPKGSFSTLEIQRTEQGDSAMYLCASSPRHATGGYTFGSGTRLTVV.

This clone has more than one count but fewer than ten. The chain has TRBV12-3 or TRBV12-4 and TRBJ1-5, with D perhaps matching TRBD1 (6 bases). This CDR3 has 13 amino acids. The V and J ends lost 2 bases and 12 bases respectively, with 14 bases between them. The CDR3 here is CASSLNQRGHQHF. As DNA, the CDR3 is TGTGCCAGCAGTTTAAATCAGAGGGGACACCAGCATTTT.

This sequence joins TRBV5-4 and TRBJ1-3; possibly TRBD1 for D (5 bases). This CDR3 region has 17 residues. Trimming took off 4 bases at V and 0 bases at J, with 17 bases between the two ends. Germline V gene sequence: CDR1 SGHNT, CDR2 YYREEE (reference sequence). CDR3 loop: CASSQGAGWDSGNTIYF. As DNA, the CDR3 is TGTGCCAGCAGCCAAGGGGCAGGGTGGGACTCTGGAAACACCATATATTTT.

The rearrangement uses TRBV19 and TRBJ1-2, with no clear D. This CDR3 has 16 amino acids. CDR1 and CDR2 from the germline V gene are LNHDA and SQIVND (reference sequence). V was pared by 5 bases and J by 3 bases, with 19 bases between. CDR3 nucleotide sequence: TGTGCCAGTAGTCCGGAAGACTCAGTGGCGTACTATGGCTACACCTTC. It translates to CASSPEDSVAYYGYTF.

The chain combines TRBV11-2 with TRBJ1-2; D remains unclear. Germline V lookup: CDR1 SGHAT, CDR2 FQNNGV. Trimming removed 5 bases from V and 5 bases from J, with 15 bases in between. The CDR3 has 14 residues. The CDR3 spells CASSGYVGRYGYTF. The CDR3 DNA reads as TGTGCCAGCAGCGGATATGTAGGGAGGTATGGCTACACCTTC.

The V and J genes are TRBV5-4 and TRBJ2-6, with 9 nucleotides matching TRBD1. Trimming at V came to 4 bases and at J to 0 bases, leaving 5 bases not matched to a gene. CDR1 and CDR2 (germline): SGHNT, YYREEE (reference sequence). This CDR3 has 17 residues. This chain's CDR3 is CASSRRDRDSGANVLTF. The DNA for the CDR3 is TGTGCCAGCAGCCGCAGGGACAGGGACTCTGGGGCCAACGTCCTGACTTTC.

CDR3 sequence: CASSRRLAGVSNSYNEQFF. In DNA, the CDR3 is TGTGCCAGCAGCCGAAGACTAGCGGGAGTATCCAACTCCTACAATGAGCAGTTCTTC. The rearrangement joins TRBV5-6 to TRBJ2-1, with 12 bases lining up with TRBD2. The CDR3 runs 19 residues. The junction had 11 bases not matched to a gene; V was cut back by 4 bases and J by 0 bases. The V gene's germline CDR1 is SGHDT and CDR2 YYEEEE.

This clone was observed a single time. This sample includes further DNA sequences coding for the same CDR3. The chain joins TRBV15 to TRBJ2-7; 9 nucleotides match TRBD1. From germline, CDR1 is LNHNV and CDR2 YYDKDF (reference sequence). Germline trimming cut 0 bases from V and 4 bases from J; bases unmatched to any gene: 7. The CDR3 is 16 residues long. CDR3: CATSRDLPGQGYEQYF. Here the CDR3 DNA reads TGTGCCACCAGCAGAGATCTTCCGGGACAGGGATACGAGCAGTACTTC. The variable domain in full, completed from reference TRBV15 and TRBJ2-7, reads DAMVIQNPRYQVTQFGKPVTLSCSQTLNHNVMYWYQQKSSQAPKLLFHYYDKDFNNEADTPDNFQSRRPNTSFCFLDIRSPGLGDTAMYLCATSRDLPGQGYEQYFGPGTRLTVT.

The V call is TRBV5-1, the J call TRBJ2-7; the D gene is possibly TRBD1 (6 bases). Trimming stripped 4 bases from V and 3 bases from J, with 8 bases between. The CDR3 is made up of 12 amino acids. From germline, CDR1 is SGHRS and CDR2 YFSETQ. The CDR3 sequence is CASSKDSYEQYF. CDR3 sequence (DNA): TGCGCCAGCAGCAAGGACAGCTACGAGCAGTACTTC.

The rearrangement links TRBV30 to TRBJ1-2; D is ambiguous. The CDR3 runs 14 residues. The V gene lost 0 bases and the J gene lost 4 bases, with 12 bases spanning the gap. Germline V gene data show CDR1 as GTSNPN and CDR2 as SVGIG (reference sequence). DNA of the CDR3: TGTGCCTGGAGTGTACTTAGAGGGAGCTATGGCTACACCTTC. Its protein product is CAWSVLRGSYGYTF.